This T cell receptor (beta chain) was profiled in a study of neurological immune-mediated disorders. General study results and limits: No CDR3 amino acid sequences were shared by expanded clones across subjects, suggesting private repertoires in all groups. When the repertoires were grouped phylogenetically, those of 18 of the 34 multiple sclerosis patients came together in a single cluster of related CDR3 sequences, which points to a possible repertoire-level signature.

The CDR3 extends over 14 amino acids. Losses at the gene ends were 6 bases for V and 8 bases for J; bases not matched to a gene: 10. The germline V gene has CDR1 DFQATT and CDR2 SNEGSKA (reference sequence). The cDNA came from 5'RACE with 10-nucleotide random UMIs. TCRdb re-analysed the 5' RACE reads in MiXCR, keeping a single row per CDR3 protein. The top ten hold 9.5% to 15% of the sample, which has roughly 38,000 distinct CDR3 sequences, over 2% seen once. This clonotype was counted at least ten times. The antigen is not known. Where libraries were unsorted, they were derived from 2 million PBMCs stored at -80 degrees C.

V gene TRBV20-1 combines with J gene TRBJ2-1; 10 bases line up with TRBD2. Input material: PBMCs. The clonotype originates from a man under 40 with multiple sclerosis. This chain's CDR3 is CSAQPSGSYDEQFF. The CDR3 DNA reads TGCAGTGCACAACCTAGCGGGAGTTACGATGAGCAGTTCTTC.